This T cell receptor (beta chain) was observed in a study of Ad26.COV2.S vaccination and SARS-CoV-2 variants. General observations from the study: In TCR breadth and depth analyses, total T cell responses may have been underestimated.

Sequencing was performed with immunoSEQ multiplex PCR; in TCRdb, only in-frame clones are kept and a portion is missing. The sample contains just under 250,000 clones, approximately 87% of which appear only once. As concerns this clone: Its antigen is as yet unknown.

There are 16 residues in the CDR3. CDR1 LGHNA and CDR2 YSLEER come from the germline V gene. V gave up 1 base and J gave up 2 bases, with 15 bases separating them. Treatment specified: some 20 received Ad26.COV2.S at low or high dose, single or two shots; 5 received placebo; per-sample allocation not given. Collection of samples fell on day 63 after the first vaccine or placebo injection. Boston supplied an adult donor aged 18-55 years. Expressing Wuhan-strain SARS-CoV-2 spike, an Ad26 vector served as the vaccine. Sequenced here: peripheral blood, sampled in a trial of Ad26.COV2.S vaccine versus placebo. The clonotype was recovered from a person between 18 and 60 years old who received the Ad26.COV2.S COVID-19 vaccine or a placebo. The V and J genes are TRBV4-3 and TRBJ2-7; D is uncertain. The CDR3 is CASSQAAASKPYEQYF. In DNA, the CDR3 is TGCGCCAGCAGCCAAGCCGCGGCGAGTAAGCCCTACGAGCAGTACTTC.